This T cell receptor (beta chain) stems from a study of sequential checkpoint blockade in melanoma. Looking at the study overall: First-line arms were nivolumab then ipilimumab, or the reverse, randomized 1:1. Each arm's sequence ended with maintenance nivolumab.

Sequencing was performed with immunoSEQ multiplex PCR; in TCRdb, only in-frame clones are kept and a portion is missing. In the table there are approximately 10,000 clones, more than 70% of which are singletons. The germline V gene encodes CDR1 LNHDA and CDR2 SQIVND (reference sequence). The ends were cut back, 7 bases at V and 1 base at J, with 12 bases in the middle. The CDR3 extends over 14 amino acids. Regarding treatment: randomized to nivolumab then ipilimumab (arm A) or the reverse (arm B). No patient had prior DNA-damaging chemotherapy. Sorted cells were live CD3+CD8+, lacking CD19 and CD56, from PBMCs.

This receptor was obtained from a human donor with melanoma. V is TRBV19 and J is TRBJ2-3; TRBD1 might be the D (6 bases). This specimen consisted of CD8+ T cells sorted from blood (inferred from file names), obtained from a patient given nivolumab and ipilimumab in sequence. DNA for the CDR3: TGTGCCAGTACTTCCCGACAGGGCACAGATACGCAGTATTTT. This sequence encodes CASTSRQGTDTQYF.